A selection of T cell receptor beta chains follows, all from one sample in a study of blood T cell repertoires in COVID-19. The data were produced by immunoSEQ multiplex PCR, yet TCRdb's version contains in-frame clones alone and is incomplete. The data contain around 130,000 clones, about 89% of them singletons. Sequencing was carried out using peripheral blood. These receptors all stem from a woman between 55 and 75 years old with acute or convalescent COVID-19. Both conserved end residues are part of each CDR3. The order of the fields is CDR3 length, J gene, D gene, clone size, V gene, CDR3 protein, CDR3 DNA. A D gene is named only where the DNA matches it firmly. Not all rows give a size; the values are once, few, many and, for expanded clones, a class.

15,TRBJ1-1,TRBD1,.,TRBV5-1,CASSFGGTGTTEAFF,TGCGCCAGCAGCTTTGGGGGGACAGGGACCACTGAAGCTTTCTTT
15,TRBJ1-1,.,once,TRBV3-1/TRBV3-2,CASSLRGPRGTEAFF,TGTGCCAGCAGTCTCAGGGGCCCCAGGGGCACTGAAGCTTTCTTT
19,TRBJ2-1,.,.,TRBV30,CAWSVVGQAYTSSYNEQFF,TGTGCCTGGAGTGTAGTGGGGCAGGCCTACACCAGCTCCTACAATGAGCAGTTCTTC
18,TRBJ1-5,.,.,TRBV15,CATSRRLAEWGGGNFQHF,TGTGCCACCAGCAGGCGGCTTGCTGAGTGGGGGGGAGGGAACTTCCAGCATTTT
15,TRBJ1-1,.,.,TRBV4-2,CASSQAPTRNTEAFF,TGTGCCAGCAGCCAAGCGCCCACGAGGAACACTGAAGCTTTCTTT
15,TRBJ2-1,TRBD2,.,TRBV7-8,CASSPGTSGYNEQFF,TGTGCCAGCAGCCCCGGGACTAGCGGCTACAATGAGCAGTTCTTC
14,TRBJ1-1,.,.,TRBV7-8,CASSFRGGATEAFF,TGTGCCAGCAGCTTTCGAGGGGGAGCCACTGAAGCTTTCTTT
15,TRBJ2-1,.,.,TRBV5-4,CASLRRDSSYNEQFF,TGTGCCAGCTTGCGTCGGGACTCCTCCTACAATGAGCAGTTCTTC
16,TRBJ2-1,TRBD2,once,TRBV6-2/TRBV6-3,CASSYMAGLADNEQFF,TGTGCCAGCAGTTACATGGCTGGACTAGCGGACAATGAGCAGTTCTTC
13,TRBJ2-5,.,.,TRBV18,CASQQGYQETQYF,TGTGCCAGCCAACAGGGATACCAAGAGACCCAGTACTTC
18,TRBJ2-3,.,.,TRBV7-2,CASSLSVGAGTVLDTQYF,TGTGCCAGCAGCTTAAGCGTTGGGGCGGGAACGGTGTTAGATACGCAGTATTTT
11,TRBJ1-2,.,.,TRBV27,CASSLKHGYTF,TGTGCCAGCAGTTTAAAGCATGGCTACACCTTC
16,TRBJ2-1,.,.,TRBV27,CASSGPQGSSYNEQFF,TGTGCCAGCAGCGGACCTCAGGGGAGCTCCTACAATGAGCAGTTCTTC
13,TRBJ2-1,TRBD2,.,TRBV29-1,CSSSGRAGNEQFF,TGCAGCTCTAGCGGGAGGGCTGGGAATGAGCAGTTCTTC
13,TRBJ1-2,.,.,TRBV28,CASTAQGGSGYTF,TGTGCCAGCACCGCACAGGGTGGGTCTGGCTACACCTTC
12,TRBJ2-7,.,.,TRBV28,CASSLQDYEQYF,TGTGCCAGCAGCTTACAGGATTACGAGCAGTACTTC